Given below is one TCR beta chain in context. Its antigen is still unknown. No quality values exist for individual bases; no much larger clone is one base distant. This sample is drawn from a study of blood T cell repertoires in COVID-19 (TCRdb year 2020). Looking at the study overall: Collaborator samples came from the United States, Italy and Spain and covered acute and convalescent phases of COVID-19. The prospective study material was composed of cDNA or gDNA derived from T cells, B-cell-depleted T cells, or PBMCs. Subjects who had been exposed to COVID-19, were actively infected with it, or had recovered from it provided the deeply sampled blood TCRbeta repertoires that made up the dataset. A freely available public database, intended as a resource for researchers studying the immune response to SARS-CoV-2, is where the repertoires were released. The samples were drawn from two sources: the first 160 participants of the ongoing ImmuneRACE study, and 1,000 to 1,500 subjects contributed by 6 global collaborators. Sample metadata almost always included a de-identified subject ID, COVID-19 status, age in years and sex. Where HLA class I and class II types were available, the types were taken from metadata supplied by the sample provider, not from assay-based typing. Overall study results and their limits: How much clinical and demographic metadata was included differed by source and by participant, and the metadata was provided uncurated.

Each collaborating institution followed its own protocols to collect whole blood in K2EDTA tubes. For TCRbeta analysis, collaborator samples were shipped as frozen whole blood, as isolated PBMCs, or as DNA extracted from either sample type. From its cysteine to its phenylalanine, the CDR3 spans 15 amino acids. The DNA shown is the 45-base CDR3, in frame from base 1. Taken from the germline V gene (reference sequence), the CDR1 and CDR2 loops are LNHDA and SQIVND. Unmatched junction bases come to 7, with V trimmed by 6 bases and J by 8 bases. TCRbeta CDR3 regions were amplified from genomic DNA using the immunoSEQ Assay, a bias-controlled multiplex PCR. As for the original processing: The number of nucleated cells in each sample was estimated by amplification of reference gene primers within the assay. To quantify the absolute abundance of each unique TCRbeta CDR3 rearrangement, sequence reads were collapsed and filtered. For each sample, productive Simpson clonality was calculated by taking the square root of Simpson's diversity index across productive rearrangements. Entries here come from immuneACCESS through TCRdb and include only in-frame sequences with V and J called. Some clones fail to appear in such tables; in the studies checked, an unresolved V gene covers under half of the shortfall, and the cause of the remainder is unknown. V and J calls and clone size are copied from that table; D and trimming were computed from the DNA. The sample data list about 150,000 clones, and more than 90% of these were observed just once. The ten most abundant clones make up 0.5% to 0.65% of the sample.

Sequenced: peripheral blood. The clonotype originates from a middle-aged man with acute or convalescent COVID-19. The chain uses TRBV19 and TRBJ2-1; 13 junctional bases match TRBD2. The sequenced DNA: TGTGCCAGTAGCTCCGGGACTAGCGGGAAGTATGAGCAGTTCTTC. Its protein is CASSSGTSGKYEQFF.